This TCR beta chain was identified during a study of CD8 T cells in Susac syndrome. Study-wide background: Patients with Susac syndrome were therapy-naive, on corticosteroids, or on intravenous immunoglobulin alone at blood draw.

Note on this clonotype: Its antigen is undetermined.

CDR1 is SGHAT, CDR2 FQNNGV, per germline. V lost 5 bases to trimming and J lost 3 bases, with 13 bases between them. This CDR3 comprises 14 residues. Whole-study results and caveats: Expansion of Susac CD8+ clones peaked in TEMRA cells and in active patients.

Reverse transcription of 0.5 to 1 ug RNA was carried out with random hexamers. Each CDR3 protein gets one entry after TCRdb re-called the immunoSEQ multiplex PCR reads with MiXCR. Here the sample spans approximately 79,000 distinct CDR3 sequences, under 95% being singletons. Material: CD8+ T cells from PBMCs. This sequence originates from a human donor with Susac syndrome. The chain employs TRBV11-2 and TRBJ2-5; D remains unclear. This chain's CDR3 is CASSRGRNEETQYF. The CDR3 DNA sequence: TGTGCCAGCAGCCGAGGACGGAACGAAGAGACCCAGTACTTC.